Given below is one TCR beta chain in context. The germline V gene encodes CDR1 SGHAT and CDR2 FQDESV (reference sequence). This CDR3 is built from 14 residues. Trimming left V 5 bases short and J 4 bases short, with 12 bases between. The sample belongs to a study of blood T cell repertoires in COVID-19. At the level of the study: All recovered Cohort 3 donors got two negative PCRs, got clearance, or saw symptom resolution.

Participant age was roughly 18 to 100 years, and participants resided in fewer than 30 US areas. Participants' reported clinical history set cohort assignment. Source study methods: Reference gene primer amplification gave nucleated cell count estimates. Data came from immunoSEQ multiplex PCR; TCRdb stores just in-frame clones and leaves some out. V and J calls and clone size come straight from that table; D and trimming were deduced from the DNA. The table has about 150,000 clones, around 79% seen once. The receptor's source is a woman in her sixties or seventies in a cohort exposed to, infected with or recovered from COVID-19 (not recorded which). Input material: PBMCs or T cells enriched from blood (not recorded which). The V call is TRBV11-1, the J call TRBJ2-1, with D maybe TRBD1 (6 bases). The CDR3, as DNA: TGTGCCAGCAGCGAACCGGGACATTACAATGAGCAGTTCTTC. Its protein is CASSEPGHYNEQFF.